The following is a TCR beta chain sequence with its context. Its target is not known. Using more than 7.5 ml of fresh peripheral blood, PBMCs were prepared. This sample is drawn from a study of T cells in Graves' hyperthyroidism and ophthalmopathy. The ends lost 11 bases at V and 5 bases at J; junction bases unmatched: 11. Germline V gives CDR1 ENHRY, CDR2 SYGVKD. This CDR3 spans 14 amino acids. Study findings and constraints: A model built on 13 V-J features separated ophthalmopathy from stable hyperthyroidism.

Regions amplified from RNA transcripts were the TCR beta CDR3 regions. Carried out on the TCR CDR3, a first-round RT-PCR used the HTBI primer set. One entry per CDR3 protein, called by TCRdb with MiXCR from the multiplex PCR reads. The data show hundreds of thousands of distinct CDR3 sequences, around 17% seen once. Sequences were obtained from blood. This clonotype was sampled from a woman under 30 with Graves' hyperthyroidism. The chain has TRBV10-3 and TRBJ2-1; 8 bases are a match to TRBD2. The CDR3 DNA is TGTGCCTCCGGGGGGGCGGGGGCAGACAATGAGCAGTTCTTC. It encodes CASGGAGADNEQFF.